These T cell receptor beta chains were read from a single sample in a study of immune heterogeneity within non-small cell lung tumors. TCRdb ran MiXCR on the multiplex PCR reads and lists one entry per CDR3 protein. The sample includes about 15,000 distinct CDR3 sequences, about 30% seen only once; the top ten take less than 4.5%. The material sequenced was lung tumor tissue. The receptors here all came from a man aged 40-49 years with non-small cell lung cancer. Each CDR3 is given with its conserved first and last residue. D genes are given only for firm matches. Clone size appears in some rows only: once, few, many, or a class for an expanded clone.

d_gene,j_gene,v_gene,abundance,CDR3nt,CDR3aa
-,TRBJ2-4,TRBV18,few,TGTGCCAGCTCACTAGGGACGACCGGGACGGGAAACATTCAGTACTTC,CASSLGTTGTGNIQYF
-,TRBJ1-4,TRBV29-1,-,TGCAGCGTTGCCGAGAGTAATGAAAAACTGTTTTTT,CSVAESNEKLFF
-,TRBJ2-7,TRBV4-1,few,TGCGCCAGCAGCCCGAGCCCTAGCGCTGCAAGCTCCTACGAGCAGTACTTC,CASSPSPSAASSYEQYF
TRBD1,TRBJ2-7,TRBV6-1,many,TGTGCCAGTGCCAGGGGGCGTTCGTCCGAGCAGTACTTC,CASARGRSSEQYF
-,TRBJ1-6,TRBV30,few,TGTGCCTGGAGTCCGGGGGGTCATTCACCCCTCCACTTT,CAWSPGGHSPLHF
-,TRBJ1-4,TRBV20-1,-,TGCAGTGCTAGCAAGGAATATCGTGTAAAACTGTTTTTT,CSASKEYRVKLFF
-,TRBJ1-2,TRBV24-1,medium-sized,TGTGCCACCAGTGAGCAGGATTCTGGCTACACCTTC,CATSEQDSGYTF
TRBD2,TRBJ2-7,TRBV4-2,many,TGTGCCAGCAGCCTAGCCCCGACTAGCGGGATTACAGGGTACGAGCAGTACTTC,CASSLAPTSGITGYEQYF
-,TRBJ1-3,TRBV18,many,TGTGCCAGCTCACCGAGTATTGCGAACTCTGGAAACACCATATATTTT,CASSPSIANSGNTIYF
-,TRBJ1-4,TRBV2,many,TGTGCATCCCGCGGGGCGGGTGAAAAACTGTTTTTT,CASRGAGEKLFF
TRBD2,TRBJ2-7,TRBV7-6,many,TGTGCCAGCAGCGCCTATGGGGCGGGAGCGGGGGAGCAGTACTTC,CASSAYGAGAGEQYF
TRBD2,TRBJ2-1,TRBV18,-,TGTGCCAGCTCACCAGGAGCGGGAGGGCCGGAACAGTTCTTC,CASSPGAGGPEQFF
-,TRBJ2-5,TRBV7-8,few,TGTGCCAGCAGCGCCACGGGAGAGGAAAAACAAGAGACCCAGTACTTC,CASSATGEEKQETQYF
-,TRBJ1-1,TRBV13,many,TGTGCCAGCAGCCCCCAGCGTTGGAACACTGAAGCTTTCTTT,CASSPQRWNTEAFF
TRBD2,TRBJ2-3,TRBV9,few,TGTGCCAGCAGCACCCGCCCGGGAGGGTTCGATACGCAGTATTTT,CASSTRPGGFDTQYF
-,TRBJ2-3,TRBV7-9,-,TGTGCCAGCAGGGGGGATACGCAGTATTTT,CASRGDTQYF
TRBD1,TRBJ2-5,TRBV20-1,-,TGCAGTGCAAAAACAGGGGGCGAGGCCGGAACCCAGTACTTC,CSAKTGGEAGTQYF
-,TRBJ2-6,TRBV7-3,once,TGTGCCAGCAGCTTAGATCCCTATGGGGCCAACGTCCTGACTTTC,CASSLDPYGANVLTF
-,TRBJ2-5,TRBV14,few,TGTGCCAGCAGCCAAGCGGGTCAGGTCCCAGAGACCCAGTACTTC,CASSQAGQVPETQYF
-,TRBJ1-5,TRBV10-2,medium-sized,TGCGCCAGCAGTGAGGCCCCAGGGAATAGCAATCAGCCCCAGCATTTT,CASSEAPGNSNQPQHF
-,TRBJ1-1,TRBV27,few,TGTGCCAGCAGTAGGGGGGGGGGCCTTGAAGCTTTCTTT,CASSRGGGLEAFF
-,TRBJ1-4,TRBV7-2,-,TGTGCCAGCAGCTTAGTAGGGTCAACTAATGAAAAACTGTTTTTT,CASSLVGSTNEKLFF
-,TRBJ2-7,TRBV6-1,many,TGTGCCAGCAGTGCGGACTGGACCTCCTACGAGCAGTACTTC,CASSADWTSYEQYF
-,TRBJ2-1,TRBV20-1,many,TGCAGTGCTAGGGACCCCCTGAGCGGGCAGTTCTTC,CSARDPLSGQFF
TRBD2,TRBJ2-7,TRBV20-1,many,TGCAGTGCTGGCCCGCGGACTAGCGGGAGTTGGTCCTTTGCCTACGAGCAGTACTTC,CSAGPRTSGSWSFAYEQYF
-,TRBJ1-2,TRBV5-1,-,TGCGCCAGCAGCATGGTGGGGGGCACGGTGGGCTACACCTTC,CASSMVGGTVGYTF
TRBD2,TRBJ2-1,TRBV15,-,TGTGCCACCAGCAGAGGGGGGACTAGCGGGCTGAATGAGCAGTTCTTC,CATSRGGTSGLNEQFF
-,TRBJ1-1,TRBV6-2/TRBV6-3,many,TGTGCCAGCAACCACAGGTTGGGGGAAGCTTTCTTT,CASNHRLGEAFF
-,TRBJ1-2,TRBV16,many,TGTGCCAGCAGCCAAACTACTGAGTTGGACTATGGCTACACCTTC,CASSQTTELDYGYTF
-,TRBJ2-5,TRBV12-3/TRBV12-4,-,TGTCCCAGCACGCGGACGGGCCAAGAGACCCAGTACTTC,CPSTRTGQETQYF
TRBD1,TRBJ2-7,TRBV4-3,many,TGCGCCAGCAGCCAAGGTCCGGACAGGATCTCCTACGAGCAGTACTTC,CASSQGPDRISYEQYF
-,TRBJ2-7,TRBV20-1,many,TGCAGTGCTTCCCGAACTATCCACGAGCAGTACTTC,CSASRTIHEQYF
-,TRBJ1-1,TRBV12-3/TRBV12-4,few,TGTGCCAGCAGTTTTCAGGGGACCACTGAAGCTTTCTTT,CASSFQGTTEAFF
TRBD2,TRBJ2-3,TRBV24-1,once,TGTGCCACCAGTGATTGGGGGGGTACGCGGCATTTT,CATSDWGGTRHF
-,TRBJ2-7,TRBV4-1,few,TGCGCCAGCAGCCAGCATGGGTCGAACTACGAGCAGTACTTC,CASSQHGSNYEQYF
TRBD1,TRBJ1-4,TRBV6-1,many,TGTGCCAGCAGTCCAGACAGGGGGAGGTATGAAAAACTGTTTTTT,CASSPDRGRYEKLFF
TRBD2,TRBJ2-1,TRBV5-1,-,TGCGCCAGCACCCCGGGAGAAGCGGGAGTAAGGAATGAGCAGTTCTTC,CASTPGEAGVRNEQFF
-,TRBJ2-3,TRBV5-6,-,TGTGCCAGCAGCTTGGCTACAGATACGCAGTATTTT,CASSLATDTQYF
-,TRBJ1-5,TRBV6-2/TRBV6-3,medium-sized,TGTGCCAGCCGAAATCCGGATACAACAGGAAACAATCAGCCCCAGCATTTT,CASRNPDTTGNNQPQHF